This is a list of T cell receptor beta chains from one sample in a study of OX40 agonist ivuxolimab in advanced cancers. Produced via immunoSEQ multiplex PCR; TCRdb's table is partial and in-frame only. The data hold more than 50,000 clones, with roughly 89% observed a single time. The source material was CD4+ or CD8+ T cells sorted from blood, sampled in a trial of the OX40 agonist ivuxolimab. The receptors here all came from an adult with an advanced solid tumor such as melanoma, head and neck, liver or kidney cancer. The CDR3 runs from the conserved cysteine through the conserved F or W. Each record gives: D gene, J gene, clone size, V gene, CDR3 DNA, CDR3 protein. A D gene is named only where the DNA matches it firmly. The size field is filled for only some rows; it gives once, few, many or a size class.

NA	TRBJ1-4	NA	TRBV28	TGTGCCAGCAGTCCCCTATGGGGGGGCGAAAAACTGTTTTTT	CASSPLWGGEKLFF
NA	TRBJ2-7	NA	TRBV5-5	TGTGCCAGCAGCCCCCTGACAAGCTCCTACGAGCAGTACTTC	CASSPLTSSYEQYF
TRBD1	TRBJ1-2	NA	TRBV7-9	TGTGCCAGCAGCAAAACATCGGGACAGGGGGATCTAAGCTATGGCTACACCTTC	CASSKTSGQGDLSYGYTF
NA	TRBJ1-6	NA	TRBV28	TGTGCCAGCACCATTGGGTTAGGTAATTCACCCCTCCACTTT	CASTIGLGNSPLHF
TRBD1	TRBJ1-4	NA	TRBV4-1	TGCGCCAGCAGCTTCGACAGGGGGCGGGAAAAACTGTTTTTT	CASSFDRGREKLFF
NA	TRBJ2-3	NA	TRBV6-6	TGTGCCAGCAGTAACCACAGGGATACGCAGTATTTT	CASSNHRDTQYF
NA	TRBJ2-3	once	TRBV28	TGTGCCAGCAGTCCCCGCGGGATCTGGGGGAGTACAGATACGCAGTATTTT	CASSPRGIWGSTDTQYF
TRBD2	TRBJ2-5	NA	TRBV18	TGTGCCAGCTCATCGAAAGACGGACTAGCGGGAGTTCCTGCGGAGACCCAGTACTTC	CASSSKDGLAGVPAETQYF
NA	TRBJ1-5	NA	TRBV30	TGTGCCTGGAGCACCGGAGGGGCAGGGCAGCCCCAGCATTTT	CAWSTGGAGQPQHF
TRBD1	TRBJ1-2	once	TRBV7-9	TGTGCCAGCAGCTCCCAAGGGGGACGGGACAGCTATGGCTACACCTTC	CASSSQGGRDSYGYTF
NA	TRBJ1-1	NA	TRBV28	TGTGCCAGCAGTTTACCCGTGAACACTGAAGCTTTCTTT	CASSLPVNTEAFF